This T cell receptor (beta chain) was recovered during a study of blood T cells in healthy people across ages. Study conclusions and caveats: Significant beta diversity loss was already apparent by age approximately 38, declining roughly linearly. More naive CD4+ cells and higher diversity were found in long-lived than in aged donors.

Extracted total RNA amounted to at least 5.5 micrograms for each sample. This clonotype was recorded a few times. Its specificity is not known. Germline CDR1 DFQATT, CDR2 SNEGSKA (reference sequence). The CDR3 is 16 residues long. V lost 0 bases, J lost 4 bases, and 8 bases stayed unmatched. Using a J-beta primer mix together with a sample-barcoded 5' primer, a second PCR was run for roughly 6 to 11 cycles. TCRdb re-called the 5' RACE reads with MiXCR, one entry per CDR3 protein. The data show fewer than 1.5 million distinct CDR3 sequences, approximately 42% seen once. The receptor was isolated from a woman younger than 30 in good health. The rearrangement joins TRBV20-1 to TRBJ2-5; 10 nucleotides agree with TRBD1. The sample consisted of blood. The CDR3 spells CSARDLPGQGPETQYF. CDR3 nucleotides: TGCAGTGCTAGAGACCTACCGGGACAGGGGCCAGAGACCCAGTACTTC.